Included here is one T cell receptor beta chain sequence, with context. Its antigen is unknown. Trimming stripped 8 bases from V and 3 bases from J, with 7 bases between. The CDR3 has 11 residues. Germline V lookup: CDR1 LNHDA, CDR2 SQIVND (reference sequence). This entry is derived from a study of OX40 agonist ivuxolimab in advanced cancers. Study-level information: The patients got ivuxolimab, which is an agonistic anti-OX40 (CD134) antibody.

Sequencing used immunoSEQ multiplex PCR; TCRdb keeps in-frame clones, though not all of them. The sample has 35,000 to 50,000 clones; 88% are singletons. Study-level results: Relative to CD4+, CD8+ T cells held more expanded clones on average. CD4+ and CD8+ blood T cells expanded clonally by week 6 at 0.1 to 3.0 mg/kg. Some nonresponders additionally presented with little normalized T-cell clonal expansion.

The sequence was collected from an adult with an advanced solid tumor such as melanoma, head and neck, liver or kidney cancer. The genes are TRBV19 and TRBJ1-1; no firm D call. This specimen consisted of CD4+ or CD8+ T cells sorted from blood, obtained in a trial of the OX40 agonist ivuxolimab. CDR3 sequence reads: CASEGYTEAFF. As DNA, the CDR3 is TGTGCCAGTGAGGGTTACACTGAAGCTTTCTTT.